One sample yielded the 21 T cell receptor beta chains listed below, sequenced in a study of Ad26.COV2.S vaccination and SARS-CoV-2 variants. Repertoires were generated with immunoSEQ multiplex PCR, while TCRdb's copy carries only in-frame clones and drops some. The sample consists of 350,000 to 500,000 clones, 85% to 90% of them appearing once. Treatment denoted: some 20 received Ad26.COV2.S at low or high dose, single or two shots; 5 received placebo; per-sample allocation not given. Day 63 after the first vaccine or placebo injection was the time point for sampling. Sample: peripheral blood, taken in a trial of Ad26.COV2.S vaccine versus placebo. The receptor source for this set is a person aged 18-60 years who received the Ad26.COV2.S COVID-19 vaccine or a placebo.

The J gene is TRBJ2-3, the V gene TRBV19; 7 bases match TRBD2. This CDR3 spans 16 amino acids. Trimming cost V 8 bases and J 4 bases; bases outside gene matches: 15. The germline CDR1 and CDR2 sequences are LNHDA and SQIVND (reference sequence). CDR3 amino acids: CASRTRGREKADTQYF. The CDR3 bases are TGTGCCAGTCGAACTCGTGGGCGGGAGAAGGCAGATACGCAGTATTTT.

The rearrangement joins TRBV5-6 to TRBJ1-5; the D is unclear. There are 13 residues in the CDR3. CDR1 and CDR2 from the germline V gene are SGHDT and YYEEEE. The germline V and J ends were trimmed by 2 bases and 0 bases, with 3 bases remaining between them. DNA for the CDR3: TGTGCCAGCAGCTTCGCTAGCAATCAGCCCCAGCATTTT. It specifies CASSFASNQPQHF. Supplemented by reference TRBV5-6 and TRBJ1-5, the full variable domain reads DAGVTQSPTHLIKTRGQQVTLRCSPKSGHDTVSWYQQALGQGPQFIFQYYEEEERQRGNFPDRFSGHQFPNYSSELNVNALLLGDSALYLCASSFASNQPQHFGDGTRLSIL.

The gene calls are TRBV7-2 and TRBJ1-6; D ambiguous. The germline V gene encodes CDR1 SGHTA and CDR2 FQGNSA. The CDR3 is 14 residues long. Trimming left V 7 bases short and J 7 bases short, with 14 bases between. The CDR3 here is CASTLTGRNSPLHF. The CDR3 coding sequence is TGTGCCAGCACCCTGACGGGTAGAAATTCACCCCTCCACTTT.

With regard to this clone: The same CDR3 also results from other DNA sequences found in this sample. The chain uses TRBV24-1 and TRBJ1-1; no reliable D call. Between the trimmed V and J ends, which lost 5 bases and 4 bases, there was a span of 10 bases. The CDR3 covers 13 residues. Germline values: CDR1 KGHDR, CDR2 SFDVKD. The CDR3 here is CATSVGLGTEAFF. CDR3 bases: TGTGCCACCAGTGTCGGTTTGGGCACTGAAGCTTTCTTT.

The V gene is TRBV4-1, the J gene TRBJ2-1, with 7 bases fitting TRBD2. The V segment lost 0 bases and the J segment 7 bases; nucleotides outside the gene matches: 9. This CDR3 spans 16 amino acids. Germline CDR1 and CDR2: MGHRA and YSYEKL. The CDR3 DNA reads as TGCGCCAGCAGCCAAGAGCGGGAGTGGCCACGGAATGAGCAGTTCTTC. It specifies CASSQEREWPRNEQFF.

The chain employs TRBV30 and TRBJ2-7; no definite D call. Germline V CDR1 and CDR2: GTSNPN, SVGIG (reference sequence). The CDR3 has 13 residues. The germline V and J ends were trimmed by 4 bases and 0 bases, with 10 bases remaining between them. The CDR3 here is CAWIGQDSYEQYF. The CDR3 DNA follows: TGTGCCTGGATAGGGCAGGACTCCTACGAGCAGTACTTC.

V is TRBV28 and J is TRBJ1-4; 8 nucleotides align to TRBD1. Germline trimming cut 3 bases from V and 11 bases from J; bases unmatched to any gene: 17. Germline CDR1 reads MDHEN; CDR2 reads SYDVKM. This CDR3 contains 17 residues. Here the CDR3 reads CASSFGSQGQELGKLFF. CDR3 sequence (DNA): TGTGCCAGCAGTTTCGGTTCCCAGGGACAGGAACTCGGGAAACTGTTTTTT.

The chain combines TRBV18 with TRBJ1-5; D is possibly TRBD1 (5 bases). V gave up 1 base and J gave up 3 bases, with 16 bases separating them. The germline V gene has CDR1 KGHSH and CDR2 LQKENI. CDR3 length: 17 residues. The CDR3 region has the DNA TGTGCCAGCTCACCACGGGGGTTAGAGGGCTACAATCAGCCCCAGCATTTT. Translated, it gives CASSPRGLEGYNQPQHF.

The chain combines TRBV3-1 (or the pseudogene TRBV3-2) with TRBJ2-3; 8 positions match TRBD1. With V trimmed by 1 base and J by 6 bases, 6 bases remained unmatched. The CDR3 is 15 residues long. Germline V CDR1 and CDR2: LGHDT, YNNKEL (reference sequence). CDR3 sequence (DNA): TGTGCCAGCAGCCAAGGCCCCAGGGGGCGGGATACGCAGTATTTT. Its protein is CASSQGPRGRDTQYF.

J is TRBJ2-1 and V is TRBV9; 8 nucleotides match TRBD2. V was pared by 1 base and J by 4 bases, with 4 bases of the junction left unmatched. Germline V lookup: CDR1 SGDLS, CDR2 YYNGEE. This CDR3 comprises 15 residues. CDR3 region: CASSVTSGGYNEQFF. Here the CDR3 DNA reads TGTGCCAGCAGCGTAACCAGCGGGGGTTACAATGAGCAGTTCTTC. The whole variable domain, remainder taken from reference TRBV9 and TRBJ2-1, is DSGVTQTPKHLITATGQRVTLRCSPRSGDLSVYWYQQSLDQGLQFLIQYYNGEERAKGNILERFSAQQFPDLHSELNLSSLELGDSALYFCASSVTSGGYNEQFFGPGTRLTVL.

The V call is TRBV2, the J call TRBJ1-2, with a possible D match to TRBD1 (6 bases). V was shortened by 5 bases and J by 2 bases, with 9 bases between the two germline ends. The CDR3 is made up of 13 amino acids. Germline V CDR1 and CDR2: SNHLY, FYNNEI. CDR3 sequence: CASSYQGNYGYTF. CDR3 nucleotides: TGTGCCAGCAGTTACCAGGGGAACTATGGCTACACCTTC.

The rearrangement uses TRBV30 and TRBJ2-7; TRBD1 matches 8 bases. CDR3 length: 13 amino acids. After removal of 6 bases from V and 5 bases from J, the junction contained 9 bases not matched to a gene. Germline loops: CDR1 GTSNPN, CDR2 SVGIG (reference sequence). CDR3 in DNA: TGTGCCTGTCACGGACAGGGCTTCAACGAGCAGTACTTC. Its protein is CACHGQGFNEQYF. The complete variable domain, with remaining parts taken from reference TRBV30 and TRBJ2-7, reads SQTIHQWPATLVQPVGSPLSLECTVEGTSNPNLYWYRQAAGRGLQLLFYSVGIGQISSEVPQNLSASRPQDRQFILSSKKLLLSDSGFYLCACHGQGFNEQYFGPGTRLTVT.

J is TRBJ2-3 and V is TRBV9; 9 positions match TRBD1. V gave up 0 bases and J gave up 4 bases; unmatched junction bases: 9. Germline V gene lookup returns CDR1 SGDLS and CDR2 YYNGEE. The CDR3 has 17 residues. The CDR3 DNA reads TGTGCCAGCAGCGTAGCATCGGACAGGGGATTGGCAGATACGCAGTATTTT. The encoded protein is CASSVASDRGLADTQYF.

The rearrangement links TRBV2 to TRBJ2-5; the match to TRBD2 covers 7 bases. CDR1 SNHLY and CDR2 FYNNEI come from the germline V gene. The CDR3 has 16 amino acids. The V gene end was trimmed by 4 bases and the J gene end by 2 bases; junction bases not matched to a gene: 10. The CDR3 DNA follows: TGTGCCAGCAGTGGGGGCCTAGCGGCAAGTCAAGAGACCCAGTACTTC. This gives the protein CASSGGLAASQETQYF.

The chain uses TRBV29-1 and TRBJ1-1, with 10 bases identical to TRBD1. The CDR3 is 14 residues long. Trimming at V came to 4 bases and at J to 8 bases, leaving 10 bases not matched to a gene. In germline, CDR1 is SQVTM, CDR2 ANQGSEA. The CDR3 region is CSVVRDRGSTEAFF. CDR3 DNA sequence: TGCAGCGTTGTCCGGGACAGGGGTTCTACCGAAGCTTTCTTT.

This chain's CDR3 is CAWDRTGVNTEAFF. The CDR3 DNA follows: TGTGCCTGGGATAGGACAGGAGTGAACACTGAAGCTTTCTTT. The chain has TRBV30 and TRBJ1-1; 7 bases align to TRBD1. V was clipped by 5 bases and J by 0 bases; unmatched bases: 6. The CDR3 spans 14 residues. From germline, CDR1 is GTSNPN and CDR2 SVGIG (reference sequence). The whole variable domain, remainder taken from reference TRBV30 and TRBJ1-1, is SQTIHQWPATLVQPVGSPLSLECTVEGTSNPNLYWYRQAAGRGLQLLFYSVGIGQISSEVPQNLSASRPQDRQFILSSKKLLLSDSGFYLCAWDRTGVNTEAFFGQGTRLTVV.

The V call is TRBV5-6, the J call TRBJ1-3, with 8 positions matching TRBD1. V shed 4 bases and J 0 bases; nucleotides not matched to a gene: 3. Germline V gene sequence: CDR1 SGHDT, CDR2 YYEEEE. The CDR3 totals 15 residues. The DNA for the CDR3 is TGTGCCAGCAGCCCAGGGGGCCCCTCTGGAAACACCATATATTTT. Amino acids: CASSPGGPSGNTIYF. The whole variable domain, filled in from reference TRBV5-6 and TRBJ1-3, reads DAGVTQSPTHLIKTRGQQVTLRCSPKSGHDTVSWYQQALGQGPQFIFQYYEEEERQRGNFPDRFSGHQFPNYSSELNVNALLLGDSALYLCASSPGGPSGNTIYFGEGSWLTVV.

This clone was observed once. This CDR3 is also generated by other DNA sequences in the sample. The V and J genes are TRBV5-6 and TRBJ1-5, with a weak D call TRBD1 (6 bases). Germline V CDR1 and CDR2: SGHDT, YYEEEE. Trimming removed 0 bases from V and 0 bases from J, with 10 bases in between. The CDR3 spans 16 residues. The CDR3 loop reads CASSLGAGASNQPQHF. CDR3 nucleotide sequence: TGTGCCAGCAGCTTGGGGGCAGGGGCTAGCAATCAGCCCCAGCATTTT.

The chain joins TRBV7-9 to TRBJ1-2; 8 bases agree with TRBD1. Germline values: CDR1 SEHNR, CDR2 FQNEAQ (reference sequence). The ends lost 4 bases at V and 1 base at J; junction bases unmatched: 5. CDR3 size: 15 residues. CDR3 in DNA: TGTGCCAGCAGCTCCGGGACAGGCGATAACTATGGCTACACCTTC. Its protein is CASSSGTGDNYGYTF.

V is TRBV28 and J is TRBJ1-5, with D unclear. The CDR3 length is 15 residues. The V end lost 3 bases, the J end lost 3 bases, and 12 bases lay between the germline ends. Germline CDR1 and CDR2: MDHEN and SYDVKM. In DNA, the CDR3 is TGTGCCAGCAGTTTTCTGTCACCTAACAATCAGCCCCAGCATTTT. Encoded protein: CASSFLSPNNQPQHF.

This chain links TRBV12-3 or TRBV12-4 with TRBJ1-4; no definite D call. Trimming shortened V by 5 bases and J by 8 bases, and 9 bases separated the two germline ends. The CDR3 consists of 12 residues. CDR3 sequence: CASSHRREKLFF. The CDR3 DNA sequence: TGTGCCAGCAGTCACAGACGGGAAAAACTGTTTTTT.